The T cell receptor (beta chain) under discussion was sequenced for a study of T cell responses to AZD1222 COVID-19 vaccine. Study details: Researchers grouped second doses given at about 4 or about 12 weeks into one pool. Notes on the study in general: Spike-specific TCR breadth and depth both grew after two AZD1222 doses.

The CDR3 is made up of 14 amino acids. Germline V CDR1 and CDR2: SQVTM, ANQGSEA. With V trimmed by 5 bases and J by 1 base, 3 bases remained unmatched. In the case of this clone: Antigen: not known.

Clones were read by immunoSEQ multiplex PCR, and TCRdb kept only the in-frame ones, dropping some. The sample carries around 180,000 clones, roughly 93% recorded once. The specimen comprised peripheral blood, sampled on day 0 of AZD1222 vaccination. This chain uses TRBV29-1 with TRBJ2-3; 10 nucleotides agree with TRBD2. The receptor's source is an adult in good health. CDR3 nucleotides: TGCAGCGTTAAGCGGGAGGGTCGCACAGATACGCAGTATTTT. Translating gives CSVKREGRTDTQYF.